Each of the 14 T cell receptor beta chains below was sequenced from the same sample in a study of CD8+CD57+ T cells in acquired aplastic anemia. For CDR3 and TCR beta VDJ profiling, genomic DNA was the template used. MiXCR was run by TCRdb on the reads, yielding one entry per CDR3 protein. The data contain around 430,000 distinct CDR3 sequences, around 33% of them seen just once; the ten biggest clones take up under 0.95%. The patients chosen for sequencing had shown expansion of CD8+CD57+ cells (detected by flow cytometry). Material for sequencing was sorted CD4+, CD8+, or CD8+CD57+ T cells (not recorded which) from PBMCs. The origin of the receptors is a human donor with aplastic anemia.

This clonotype was picked up a small number of times. V gene TRBV25-1 combines with J gene TRBJ1-4; TRBD1 is a possible D gene (5 bases). Trimming left V 4 bases short and J 5 bases short, with 11 bases between. There are 14 residues in the CDR3. CDR1 and CDR2 (germline): MGHDK, SYGVNS. CDR3 sequence: CASSAIGGNEKLFF. The CDR3 DNA is TGTGCCAGCAGTGCTATCGGGGGGAATGAAAAACTGTTTTTT.

This clonotype was recorded at least ten times. V gene TRBV29-1 combines with J gene TRBJ2-3; 9 bases agree with TRBD2. The CDR3 contains 15 residues. From germline, CDR1 is SQVTM and CDR2 ANQGSEA. Losses at the gene ends were 6 bases for V and 4 bases for J; bases not matched to a gene: 11. For the CDR3, the DNA is TGCAGCGTCTCTCGGGGCGGGGGGGCGCCAGATACGCAGTATTTT. Protein: CSVSRGGGAPDTQYF.

This clonotype was counted ten times or more. The chain couples TRBV24-1 to TRBJ2-7, with unresolved D. Germline CDR1 reads KGHDR; CDR2 reads SFDVKD. V lost 2 bases and J lost 1, with 5 bases in between. The CDR3 runs 13 residues. CDR3 DNA: TGTGCCACCAGTGATTCCGTTTCCTACGAGCAGTACTTC. This encodes CATSDSVSYEQYF.

This clonotype was counted between two and nine times. This chain joins TRBV20-1 and TRBJ1-1; D possibly corresponds to TRBD1 (5 bases). CDR1 and CDR2 (germline): DFQATT, SNEGSKA (reference sequence). This CDR3 region has 11 residues. V lost 3 bases, J lost 3 bases, and 5 bases lay in between. CDR3 nucleotides: TGCAGTGCTAGGGGACACACTGAAGCTTTCTTT. Encoded protein: CSARGHTEAFF.

Details on this clonotype: A much larger clone lies a single base off, so this may be a read error. The J gene is TRBJ2-7, the V gene TRBV7-3; the D gene is possibly TRBD1 (5 bases). The CDR3 contains 14 residues. Germline values: CDR1 SGHTA, CDR2 FQGTGA. Trimming stripped 6 bases from V and 8 bases from J, with 20 bases between. The CDR3 spells CASSLIQGLDKQYF. The CDR3 DNA reads as TGTGCCAGCAGTCTAATCCAGGGTCTCGACAAGCAGTACTTC.

A few counts support this clonotype. This chain uses TRBV19 with TRBJ1-1; D is unresolved. Germline values: CDR1 LNHDA, CDR2 SQIVND (reference sequence). The CDR3 runs 13 residues. V lost 1 base and J lost 10, with 13 bases in between. As DNA, the CDR3 is TGTGCCAGTAGTATAGTTCTTAGGGTCGGAGCTTTCTTT. The encoded protein is CASSIVLRVGAFF.

Concerning this clonotype: This may be a read error, as it is one base from a much larger clone. This rearrangement joins TRBV7-9 to TRBJ1-2; D is unclear. The V gene lost 5 bases and the J gene lost 3 bases, with 10 bases spanning the gap. The CDR3 consists of 13 residues. CDR1 and CDR2 from the germline V gene are SEHNR and FQNEAQ (reference sequence). The CDR3: CASSPELYYGYTF. The CDR3 DNA follows: TGTGCCAGCAGCCCGGAACTCTACTATGGCTACACCTTC.

This clonotype has just a few counts. The rearrangement uses TRBV19 and TRBJ1-5, with a tentative D call TRBD1 (6 bases). Per the germline V gene, CDR1 is LNHDA and CDR2 is SQIVND (reference sequence). Trimming removed 11 bases from V and 7 bases from J, with 21 bases in between. This CDR3 has 14 amino acids. For the CDR3, the DNA is TGTGCCTGGAGCGGAGGACAGTCATACCAGCCCCAGCATTTT. Translated: CAWSGGQSYQPQHF.

V is TRBV30 and J is TRBJ1-2; a weak D match, TRBD1 (6 bases). This CDR3 contains 14 residues. Trimming took off 2 bases at V and 7 bases at J, with 17 bases between the two ends. CDR1 and CDR2 from the germline V gene are GTSNPN and SVGIG (reference sequence). The CDR3 here is CAWSIQQGRSGYTF. Here the CDR3 DNA reads TGTGCCTGGAGTATCCAACAGGGTAGGAGTGGCTACACCTTC.

This clonotype was counted ten times or more. The V and J genes are TRBV12-5 and TRBJ1-3; 7 nucleotides agree with TRBD1. Germline V CDR1 and CDR2: LGHNT, FRNRAP. This CDR3 region has 15 residues. Trimming removed 2 bases from V and 2 bases from J; junction bases left unmatched: 3. The CDR3 sequence is CASGLMTGPGNTIYF. DNA of the CDR3: TGTGCTAGTGGTTTGATGACAGGGCCTGGAAACACCATATATTTT. The variable domain in full, completed from reference TRBV12-5 and TRBJ1-3, reads DARVTQTPRHKVTEMGQEVTMRCQPILGHNTVFWYRQTMMQGLELLAYFRNRAPLDDSGMPKDRFSAEMPDATLATLKIQPSEPRDSAVYFCASGLMTGPGNTIYFGEGSWLTVV.

About this clonotype: The junction and the germline gene differ at one end; a read error may be behind it. The chain has TRBV3-1 and TRBJ2-7; TRBD2 is a possible D gene (5 bases). CDR1 LGHDT and CDR2 YNNKEL come from the germline V gene (reference sequence). CDR3 length equals 11 residues. The CDR3 nucleotides read TGTGCCAGCAGCCAAGGAAACGGGATCTCCTTC. This encodes CASSQGNGISF.

This clonotype was detected once. The CDR3 sequence is CASSLAGGATGDEQFF. The CDR3 region has the DNA TGTGCCAGCAGCTTAGCCGGGGGAGCCACGGGCGATGAGCAGTTCTTC. The chain is built from TRBV7-8 and TRBJ2-1; TRBD2 is a possible D gene (6 bases). V was clipped by 0 bases and J by 8 bases, with 17 bases between them. CDR1 and CDR2 from the germline V gene are SGHVS and FQNEAQ. CDR3 length equals 16 residues.

V gene TRBV30 combines with J gene TRBJ1-2; the D is unclear. The CDR3 totals 12 residues. Germline V gene data show CDR1 as GTSNPN and CDR2 as SVGIG (reference sequence). Trimming left V 0 bases short and J 8 bases short, with 10 bases between. The CDR3 sequence is CAWSVGREGYTF. CDR3 in DNA: TGTGCCTGGAGTGTAGGCCGGGAGGGCTACACCTTC.

This clonotype was picked up a small number of times. The V gene is TRBV20-1, the J gene TRBJ1-4; D unclear. V shed 0 bases and J shed 7 bases, with 12 bases lying between them. This CDR3 has 14 amino acids. Germline lookup yields CDR1 DFQATT and CDR2 SNEGSKA (reference sequence). The DNA of the CDR3 is TGCAGTGCTAGAGATAGCCAGGCCGGTGAAAAACTGTTTTTT. Amino acids: CSARDSQAGEKLFF.